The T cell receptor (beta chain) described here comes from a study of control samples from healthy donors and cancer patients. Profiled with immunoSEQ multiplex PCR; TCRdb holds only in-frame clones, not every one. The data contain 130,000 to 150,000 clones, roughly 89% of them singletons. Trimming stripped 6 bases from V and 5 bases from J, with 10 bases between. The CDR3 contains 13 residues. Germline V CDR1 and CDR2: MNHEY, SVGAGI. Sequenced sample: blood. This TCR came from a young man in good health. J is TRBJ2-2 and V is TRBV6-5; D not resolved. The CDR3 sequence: CASSKGITGELFF. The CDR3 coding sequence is TGTGCCAGCAGCAAGGGCATTACCGGGGAGCTGTTTTTT.